A selection of T cell receptor beta chains follows, all from one sample in a study of T cell repertoires in ileal Crohn's disease. Only in-frame clones appear in the TCRdb table, and some are missing; sequencing was by immunoSEQ multiplex PCR. The sample yields about 17,000 clones, 50% to 75% seen once. The sequenced sample consisted of ileal tissue. The receptors were gathered from an adult with Crohn's disease. CDR3s include the opening cysteine and the closing phenylalanine or tryptophan. Each record gives: D gene, clone size, J gene, V gene, CDR3 protein, CDR3 DNA. The D gene is left open where the match is weak. Part of the rows lack a size; the others show once, few, many or a class for expanded clones.

D gene: TRBD1; clone size: .; J gene: TRBJ1-2; V gene: TRBV19; CDR3 protein: CASRPPDRAGGYTF; CDR3 DNA: TGTGCCAGCCGCCCCCCTGACAGGGCGGGCGGCTACACCTTC
D gene: .; clone size: .; J gene: TRBJ2-4; V gene: TRBV7-2; CDR3 protein: CASSLGLAKNIQYF; CDR3 DNA: TGTGCCAGCAGCTTAGGGCTAGCCAAAAACATTCAGTACTTC
D gene: TRBD2; clone size: .; J gene: TRBJ2-1; V gene: TRBV13; CDR3 protein: CASSQLAVQSYNEQFF; CDR3 DNA: TGTGCCAGCAGCCAACTAGCGGTCCAGTCCTACAATGAGCAGTTCTTC
D gene: TRBD2; clone size: .; J gene: TRBJ2-3; V gene: TRBV2; CDR3 protein: CASSVVASGADTQYF; CDR3 DNA: TGTGCCAGCAGTGTGGTGGCTAGCGGGGCAGATACGCAGTATTTT
D gene: TRBD1; clone size: few; J gene: TRBJ1-2; V gene: TRBV6-1; CDR3 protein: CASSDGTGGLYGYTF; CDR3 DNA: TGTGCCAGCAGTGACGGGACAGGGGGTCTCTATGGCTACACCTTC
D gene: TRBD2; clone size: .; J gene: TRBJ2-5; V gene: TRBV2; CDR3 protein: CASVASGSREETQYF; CDR3 DNA: TGTGCCAGCGTAGCTAGCGGGAGCCGGGAAGAGACCCAGTACTTC
D gene: TRBD2; clone size: .; J gene: TRBJ2-1; V gene: TRBV6-1; CDR3 protein: CASSERPGGSGNEQFF; CDR3 DNA: TGTGCCAGCAGTGAAAGGCCTGGCGGGAGCGGGAATGAGCAGTTCTTC
D gene: .; clone size: few; J gene: TRBJ1-1; V gene: TRBV5-6; CDR3 protein: CASRGRVTVTEAFF; CDR3 DNA: TGTGCCAGCAGGGGGAGGGTGACTGTCACTGAAGCTTTCTTT
D gene: TRBD1; clone size: .; J gene: TRBJ1-5; V gene: TRBV19; CDR3 protein: CASSRQGAGQPQHF; CDR3 DNA: TGTGCCAGTAGTAGACAGGGGGCAGGTCAGCCCCAGCATTTT
D gene: .; clone size: few; J gene: TRBJ1-1; V gene: TRBV27; CDR3 protein: CASSSQGEGTEAFF; CDR3 DNA: TGTGCCAGCAGTTCACAGGGCGAAGGCACTGAAGCTTTCTTT
D gene: .; clone size: few; J gene: TRBJ1-2; V gene: TRBV7-3; CDR3 protein: CASSGETGNYGYTF; CDR3 DNA: TGTGCCAGCAGCGGCGAGACAGGAAACTATGGCTACACCTTC
D gene: TRBD2; clone size: .; J gene: TRBJ2-1; V gene: TRBV4-2; CDR3 protein: CASRTSGGNEQFF; CDR3 DNA: TGTGCCAGCAGGACTAGCGGAGGCAATGAGCAGTTCTTC
D gene: .; clone size: .; J gene: TRBJ2-2; V gene: TRBV2; CDR3 protein: CASSPQSQNTGELFF; CDR3 DNA: TGTGCCAGCAGCCCCCAATCCCAGAACACCGGGGAGCTGTTTTTT
D gene: .; clone size: .; J gene: TRBJ2-3; V gene: TRBV4-1; CDR3 protein: CASRLVSTDTQYF; CDR3 DNA: TGCGCCAGCAGACTTGTAAGCACAGATACGCAGTATTTT
D gene: .; clone size: .; J gene: TRBJ2-7; V gene: TRBV27; CDR3 protein: CASTLSRDSYEQYF; CDR3 DNA: TGTGCCAGCACACTGAGCCGGGACTCCTACGAGCAGTACTTC
D gene: TRBD1; clone size: few; J gene: TRBJ2-1; V gene: TRBV9; CDR3 protein: CASSARGTATSYNEQFF; CDR3 DNA: TGTGCCAGCAGCGCCCGAGGGACAGCAACCTCTTACAATGAGCAGTTCTTC
D gene: TRBD2; clone size: few; J gene: TRBJ2-7; V gene: TRBV5-1; CDR3 protein: CASSFTSGRSYEQYF; CDR3 DNA: TGCGCCAGCAGCTTTACTAGCGGGAGGTCCTACGAGCAGTACTTC
D gene: .; clone size: .; J gene: TRBJ1-5; V gene: TRBV6-6; CDR3 protein: CASILLRGQPQHF; CDR3 DNA: TGTGCCAGCATCCTCCTGCGGGGTCAGCCCCAGCATTTT
D gene: .; clone size: .; J gene: TRBJ2-1; V gene: TRBV10-3; CDR3 protein: CAISESGTLLGQFF; CDR3 DNA: TGTGCCATCAGTGAGTCCGGGACTCTCTTAGGGCAGTTCTTC
D gene: TRBD1; clone size: .; J gene: TRBJ1-2; V gene: TRBV6-5; CDR3 protein: CASREDREDGYTF; CDR3 DNA: TGTGCCAGCAGAGAGGACAGGGAGGATGGCTACACCTTC
D gene: .; clone size: .; J gene: TRBJ1-5; V gene: TRBV7-6; CDR3 protein: CASSPAGAPNQPQHF; CDR3 DNA: TGTGCCAGCAGCCCCGCGGGGGCTCCAAATCAGCCCCAGCATTTT
D gene: .; clone size: few; J gene: TRBJ1-1; V gene: TRBV29-1; CDR3 protein: CSAGVGGAGTEAFF; CDR3 DNA: TGCAGCGCGGGAGTGGGGGGGGCCGGCACTGAAGCTTTCTTT
D gene: TRBD1; clone size: .; J gene: TRBJ2-7; V gene: TRBV7-8; CDR3 protein: CASSSRQGPSYEQYF; CDR3 DNA: TGTGCCAGCAGCTCGAGACAGGGGCCGTCCTACGAGCAGTACTTC
D gene: TRBD1; clone size: .; J gene: TRBJ2-7; V gene: TRBV9; CDR3 protein: CASSVGPGGYEQYF; CDR3 DNA: TGTGCCAGCAGCGTAGGGCCAGGGGGCTACGAGCAGTACTTC
D gene: .; clone size: few; J gene: TRBJ2-2; V gene: TRBV5-1; CDR3 protein: CASSSRPESPGELFF; CDR3 DNA: TGCGCCAGCAGCAGCCGACCGGAGTCCCCCGGGGAGCTGTTTTTT
D gene: .; clone size: .; J gene: TRBJ2-3; V gene: TRBV6-4; CDR3 protein: CASSQTEADTQYF; CDR3 DNA: TGTGCCAGCAGCCAGACGGAAGCGGATACGCAGTATTTT
D gene: TRBD2; clone size: .; J gene: TRBJ2-3; V gene: TRBV7-9; CDR3 protein: CASSPQAGGATDTQYF; CDR3 DNA: TGTGCCAGCAGCCCGCAAGCGGGAGGGGCCACAGATACGCAGTATTTT
D gene: .; clone size: .; J gene: TRBJ2-6; V gene: TRBV1; CDR3 protein: CTIRTPLSGANVLTF; CDR3 DNA: TGCACCATACGGACTCCCCTCTCTGGGGCCAACGTCCTGACTTTC
D gene: TRBD1; clone size: .; J gene: TRBJ1-2; V gene: TRBV11-2; CDR3 protein: CASRDRTRLDGYTF; CDR3 DNA: TGTGCCAGCAGGGACAGGACCCGGCTCGATGGCTACACCTTC
D gene: .; clone size: .; J gene: TRBJ2-7; V gene: TRBV18; CDR3 protein: CASSPPANSYEQYF; CDR3 DNA: TGTGCCAGCTCACCACCGGCCAACTCCTACGAGCAGTACTTC
D gene: .; clone size: .; J gene: TRBJ2-3; V gene: TRBV7-9; CDR3 protein: CASSLIGGDTDTQYF; CDR3 DNA: TGTGCCAGCAGCTTAATCGGCGGAGACACAGATACGCAGTATTTT
D gene: TRBD2; clone size: medium-sized; J gene: TRBJ2-5; V gene: TRBV2; CDR3 protein: CASSDGSGNQETQYF; CDR3 DNA: TGTGCCAGCAGTGATGGTAGCGGGAACCAAGAGACCCAGTACTTC
D gene: .; clone size: .; J gene: TRBJ2-2; V gene: TRBV7-9; CDR3 protein: CASSPNSPGAGELFF; CDR3 DNA: TGTGCCAGCAGCCCCAACTCCCCAGGGGCCGGGGAGCTGTTTTTT
D gene: TRBD2; clone size: few; J gene: TRBJ2-3; V gene: TRBV6-1; CDR3 protein: CASSGLAGSDTQYF; CDR3 DNA: TGTGCCAGCAGTGGACTAGCGGGATCAGATACGCAGTATTTT
D gene: .; clone size: few; J gene: TRBJ1-3; V gene: TRBV6-5; CDR3 protein: CASSYVRGGGNTIYF; CDR3 DNA: TGTGCCAGCAGTTACGTGCGGGGCGGTGGAAACACCATATATTTT